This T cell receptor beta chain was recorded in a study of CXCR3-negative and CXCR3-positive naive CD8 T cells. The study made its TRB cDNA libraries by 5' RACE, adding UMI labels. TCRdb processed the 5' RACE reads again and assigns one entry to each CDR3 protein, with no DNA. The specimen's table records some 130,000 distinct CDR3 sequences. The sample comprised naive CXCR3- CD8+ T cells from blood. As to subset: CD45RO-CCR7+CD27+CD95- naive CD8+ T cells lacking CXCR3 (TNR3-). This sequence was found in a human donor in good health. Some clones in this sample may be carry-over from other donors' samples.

CDR3 protein: CSALGSGADTQYF. The V gene is TRBV29-1, the J gene TRBJ2-3; TCRdb's assignment of TRBD1 cannot be checked, as there is no DNA. CDR3 size: 13 residues. Per the germline V gene, CDR1 is SQVTM and CDR2 is ANQGSEA.